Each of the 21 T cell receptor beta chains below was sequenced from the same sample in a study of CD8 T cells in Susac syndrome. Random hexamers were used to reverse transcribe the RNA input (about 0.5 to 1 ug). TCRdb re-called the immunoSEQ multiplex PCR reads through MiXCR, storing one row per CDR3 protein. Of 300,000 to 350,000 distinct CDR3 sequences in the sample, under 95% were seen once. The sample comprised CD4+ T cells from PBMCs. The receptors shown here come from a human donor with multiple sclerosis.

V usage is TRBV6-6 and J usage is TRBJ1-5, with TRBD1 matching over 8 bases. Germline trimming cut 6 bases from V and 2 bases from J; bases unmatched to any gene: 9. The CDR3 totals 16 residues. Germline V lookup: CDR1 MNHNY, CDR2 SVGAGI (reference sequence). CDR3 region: CASSSDRAKGNQPQHF. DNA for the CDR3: TGTGCCAGCAGCTCGGACAGGGCGAAGGGCAATCAGCCCCAGCATTTT.

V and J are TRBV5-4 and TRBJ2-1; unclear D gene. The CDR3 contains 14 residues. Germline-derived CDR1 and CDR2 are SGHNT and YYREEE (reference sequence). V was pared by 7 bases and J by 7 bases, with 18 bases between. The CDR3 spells CASSLGLGSNEQFF. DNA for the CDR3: TGTGCCAGCTCCCTTGGGCTGGGATCTAATGAGCAGTTCTTC.

The CDR3 region is CASSPGTGRLGTEAFF. As DNA, the CDR3 is TGTGCCAGCAGCCCCGGGACAGGGAGGTTGGGTACTGAAGCTTTCTTT. V usage is TRBV27 and J usage is TRBJ1-1, with 9 positions matching TRBD1. Germline V gene lookup returns CDR1 MNHEY and CDR2 SMNVEV (reference sequence). J gave up 5 bases and V 6 bases, and 13 bases lay outside the gene matches. This CDR3 is built from 16 residues.

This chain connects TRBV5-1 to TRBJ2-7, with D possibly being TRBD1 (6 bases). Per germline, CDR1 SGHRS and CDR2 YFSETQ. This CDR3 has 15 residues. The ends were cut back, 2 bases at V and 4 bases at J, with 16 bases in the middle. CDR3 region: CASSLNRDKIYEQYF. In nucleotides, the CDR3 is TGCGCCAGCAGCTTAAACCGGGACAAGATTTACGAGCAGTACTTC.

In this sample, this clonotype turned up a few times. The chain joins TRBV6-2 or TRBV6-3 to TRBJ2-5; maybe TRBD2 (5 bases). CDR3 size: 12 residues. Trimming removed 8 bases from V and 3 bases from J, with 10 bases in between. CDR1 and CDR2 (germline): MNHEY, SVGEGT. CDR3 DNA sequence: TGTGCCAGCGAGTTGGGAGAAGAGACCCAGTACTTC. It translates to CASELGEETQYF.

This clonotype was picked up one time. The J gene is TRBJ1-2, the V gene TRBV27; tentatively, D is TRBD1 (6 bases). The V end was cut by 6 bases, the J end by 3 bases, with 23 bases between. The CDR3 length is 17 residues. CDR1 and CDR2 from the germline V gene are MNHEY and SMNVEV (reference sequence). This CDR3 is CASRTGGGESIYYGYTF. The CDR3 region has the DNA TGTGCCAGCAGGACTGGAGGGGGGGAGTCGATCTACTATGGCTACACCTTC.

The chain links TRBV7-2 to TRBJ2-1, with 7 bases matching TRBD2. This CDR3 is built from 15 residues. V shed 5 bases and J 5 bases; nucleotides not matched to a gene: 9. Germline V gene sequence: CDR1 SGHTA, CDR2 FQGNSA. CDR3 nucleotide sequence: TGTGCCAGCAGCCCAGGACTAGTGGGGAACAATGAGCAGTTCTTC. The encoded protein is CASSPGLVGNNEQFF.

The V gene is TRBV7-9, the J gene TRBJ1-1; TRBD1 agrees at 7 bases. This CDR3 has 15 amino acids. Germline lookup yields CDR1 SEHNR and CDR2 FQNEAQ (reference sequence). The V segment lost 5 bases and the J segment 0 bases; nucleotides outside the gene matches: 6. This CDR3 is CASSGGQQLNTEAFF. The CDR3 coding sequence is TGTGCCAGCAGCGGGGGACAGCAGTTGAACACTGAAGCTTTCTTT.

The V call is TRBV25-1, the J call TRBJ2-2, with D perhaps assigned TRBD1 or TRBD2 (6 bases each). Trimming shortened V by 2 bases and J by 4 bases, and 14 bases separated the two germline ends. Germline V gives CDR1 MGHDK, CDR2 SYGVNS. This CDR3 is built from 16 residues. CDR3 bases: TGTGCCAGCAGTGAAGTGCCGGGGGCGAGCACCGGGGAGCTGTTTTTT. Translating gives CASSEVPGASTGELFF.

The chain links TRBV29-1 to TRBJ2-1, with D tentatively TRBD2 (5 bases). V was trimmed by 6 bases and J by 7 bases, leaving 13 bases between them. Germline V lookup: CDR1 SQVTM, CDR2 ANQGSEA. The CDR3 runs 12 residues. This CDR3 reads CSVLRSGNEQFF. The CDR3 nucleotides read TGCAGCGTGTTGAGATCGGGGAATGAGCAGTTCTTC.

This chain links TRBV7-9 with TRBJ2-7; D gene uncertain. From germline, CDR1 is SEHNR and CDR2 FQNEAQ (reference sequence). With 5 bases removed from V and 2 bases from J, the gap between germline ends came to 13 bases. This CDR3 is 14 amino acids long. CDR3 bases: TGTGCCAGCAGCGGGGTTCTCGACCCCTACGAGCAGTACTTC. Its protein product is CASSGVLDPYEQYF.

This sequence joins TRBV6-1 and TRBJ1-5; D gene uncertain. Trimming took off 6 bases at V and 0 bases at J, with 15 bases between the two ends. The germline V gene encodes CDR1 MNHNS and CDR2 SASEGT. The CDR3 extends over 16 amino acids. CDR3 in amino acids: CASRTYEVDSNQPQHF. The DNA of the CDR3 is TGTGCCAGCAGGACCTACGAGGTTGATAGCAATCAGCCCCAGCATTTT.

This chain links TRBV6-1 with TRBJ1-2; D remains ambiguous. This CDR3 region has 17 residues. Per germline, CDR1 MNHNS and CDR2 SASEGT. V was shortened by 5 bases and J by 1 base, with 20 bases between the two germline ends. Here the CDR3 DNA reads TGTGCCAGCAGTCCACGCCCGGACCGCAAATTTAACTATGGCTACACCTTC. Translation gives CASSPRPDRKFNYGYTF.

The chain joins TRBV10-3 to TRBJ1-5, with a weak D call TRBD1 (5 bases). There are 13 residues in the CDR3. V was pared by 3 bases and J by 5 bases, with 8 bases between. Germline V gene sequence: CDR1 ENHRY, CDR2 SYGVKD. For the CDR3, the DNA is TGTGCCATCAGTGAATCGGGGGATCAGCCCCAGCATTTT. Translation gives CAISESGDQPQHF.

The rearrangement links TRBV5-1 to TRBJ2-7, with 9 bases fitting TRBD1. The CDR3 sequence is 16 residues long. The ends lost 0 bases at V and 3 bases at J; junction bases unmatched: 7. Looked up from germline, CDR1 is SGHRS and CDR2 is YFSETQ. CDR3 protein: CASSLAPTGGRYEQYF. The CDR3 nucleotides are TGCGCCAGCAGCTTGGCCCCAACAGGGGGCCGCTACGAGCAGTACTTC. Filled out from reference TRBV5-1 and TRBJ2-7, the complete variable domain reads KAGVTQTPRYLIKTRGQQVTLSCSPISGHRSVSWYQQTPGQGLQFLFEYFSETQRNKGNFPGRFSGRQFSNSRSEMNVSTLELGDSALYLCASSLAPTGGRYEQYFGPGTRLTVT.

CDR3 nucleotide sequence: TGCAGTGCTAGCGAAGCGGGAGGGCCCTACGAGCAGTACTTC. It translates to CSASEAGGPYEQYF. This rearrangement joins TRBV20-1 to TRBJ2-7, with 10 bases identical to TRBD2. In germline, CDR1 is DFQATT, CDR2 SNEGSKA (reference sequence). This CDR3 contains 14 residues. V lost 3 bases to trimming and J lost 2 bases; unmatched junction nucleotides: 4.

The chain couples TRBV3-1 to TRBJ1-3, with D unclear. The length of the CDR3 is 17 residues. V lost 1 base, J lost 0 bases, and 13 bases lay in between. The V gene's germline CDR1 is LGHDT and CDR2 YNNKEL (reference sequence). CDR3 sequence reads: CASSQGRRMYSGNTIYF. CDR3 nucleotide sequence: TGTGCCAGCAGCCAAGGGAGGCGGATGTACTCTGGAAACACCATATATTTT.

This chain's CDR3 is CASSLQGYGTDTQYF. In DNA, the CDR3 is TGTGCCAGCAGCTTACAGGGTTATGGCACAGATACGCAGTATTTT. The chain uses TRBV7-3 and TRBJ2-3, with D possibly matching TRBD1 (5 bases). Trimming took 2 bases from V and 1 from J, leaving 10 bases between them. This CDR3 contains 15 residues. CDR1 and CDR2 from the germline V gene are SGHTA and FQGTGA.

CDR3 in amino acids: CASSPLSLAGRTDTQYF. DNA for the CDR3: TGTGCCAGCTCACCATTGTCCCTAGCGGGACGGACAGATACGCAGTATTTT. This rearrangement joins TRBV18 to TRBJ2-3; 9 bases match TRBD2. The CDR3 length is 17 residues. With 2 bases clipped from V and 3 bases from J, the junction kept 9 bases outside the gene matches. Germline loops: CDR1 KGHSH, CDR2 LQKENI.

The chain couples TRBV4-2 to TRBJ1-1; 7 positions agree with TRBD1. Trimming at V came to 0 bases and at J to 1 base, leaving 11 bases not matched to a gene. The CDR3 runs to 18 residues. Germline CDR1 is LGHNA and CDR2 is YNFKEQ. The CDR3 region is CASSQDSGRQGQNTEAFF. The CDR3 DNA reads TGTGCCAGCAGCCAAGATTCGGGACGACAGGGACAGAACACTGAAGCTTTCTTT.

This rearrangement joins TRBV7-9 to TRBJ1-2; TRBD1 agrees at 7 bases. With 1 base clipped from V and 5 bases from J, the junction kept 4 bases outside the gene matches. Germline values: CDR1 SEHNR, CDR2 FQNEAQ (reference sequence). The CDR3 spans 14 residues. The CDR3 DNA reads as TGTGCCAGCAGCTTAGGGGGGACAGTTTATGGCTACACCTTC. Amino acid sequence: CASSLGGTVYGYTF. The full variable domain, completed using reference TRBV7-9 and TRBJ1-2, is DTGVSQNPRHKITKRGQNVTFRCDPISEHNRLYWYRQTLGQGPEFLTYFQNEAQLEKSRLLSDRFSAERPKGSFSTLEIQRTEQGDSAMYLCASSLGGTVYGYTFGSGTRLTVV.